This T cell receptor (beta chain) originates from a study of blood T cell repertoires in COVID-19. The wider study: Researchers got acute and convalescent COVID-19 samples from the United States, Italy and Spain. From T cells, B-cell-depleted T cells, or PBMCs came the material, which was cDNA or gDNA.

Germline V gene lookup returns CDR1 KGHDR and CDR2 SFDVKD. V lost 4 bases, J lost 4 bases, and 5 bases stayed unmatched. This CDR3 is 15 amino acids long. This clone appeared a few times. How the authors handled the data: Estimation of nucleated cell counts was performed using reference gene primer amplification. Clones were sequenced by immunoSEQ multiplex PCR, and TCRdb holds only the in-frame ones, with some missing. Clone size and V and J calls were adopted from that table, with D and trimming inferred from the DNA. The data show about 100,000 clones, 90% to 95% seen once. This receptor was obtained from a man in his 60s with acute or convalescent COVID-19. The genes are TRBV24-1 and TRBJ2-1; TRBD2 matches 8 bases. Sequenced sample: peripheral blood. DNA for the CDR3: TGTGCCACCAGTGAAAGCGGGAGCTGGTACAATGAGCAGTTCTTC. Amino acids: CATSESGSWYNEQFF.